The clone carrying this T cell receptor beta chain has just a few counts. What it binds is not known. This entry is derived from a study of blood T cells in healthy people across ages. Study results and caveats: Strongly correlated with naive T cell percentage was TCR beta diversity.

The CDR3 covers 15 residues. The V and J ends lost 0 bases and 7 bases, in that order; junction bases with no gene match: 4. CDR1 is DFQATT, CDR2 SNEGSKA, per germline (reference sequence). Primed by a sample-barcoded 5' primer and a J-beta primer mix, a second PCR proceeded for 7 to 11 cycles. MiXCR was run by TCRdb on the 5' RACE reads, yielding one entry per CDR3 protein. The sample consists of 730,000 or so distinct CDR3 sequences, 40% to 45% of them appearing once. The chain couples TRBV20-1 to TRBJ2-1, with 12 bases matching TRBD2. Sequencing used blood. The receptor was isolated from a man older than 75 in good health. The CDR3 protein is CSARDPTSGGNEQFF. CDR3 sequence (DNA): TGCAGTGCTAGAGATCCTACTAGCGGGGGGAATGAGCAGTTCTTC.